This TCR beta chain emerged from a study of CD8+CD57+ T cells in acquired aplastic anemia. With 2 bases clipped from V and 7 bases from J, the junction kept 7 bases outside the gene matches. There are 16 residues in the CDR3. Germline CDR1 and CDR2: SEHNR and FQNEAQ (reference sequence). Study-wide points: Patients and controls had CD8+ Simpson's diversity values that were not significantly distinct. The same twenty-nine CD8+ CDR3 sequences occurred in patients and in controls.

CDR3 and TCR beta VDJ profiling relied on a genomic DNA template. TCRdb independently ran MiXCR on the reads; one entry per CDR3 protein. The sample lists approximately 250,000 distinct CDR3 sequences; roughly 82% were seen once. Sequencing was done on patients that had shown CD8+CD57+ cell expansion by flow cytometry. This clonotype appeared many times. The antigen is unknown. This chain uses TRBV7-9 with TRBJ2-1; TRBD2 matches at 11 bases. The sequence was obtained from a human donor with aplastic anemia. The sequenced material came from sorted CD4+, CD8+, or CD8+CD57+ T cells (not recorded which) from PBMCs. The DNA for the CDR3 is TGTGCCAGCAGCTTATACGGACTAGCGGGTTGGAATGAGCAGTTCTTC. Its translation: CASSLYGLAGWNEQFF.